Below, 4 T cell receptor beta chains from the same sample are listed, as sequenced in a study of T-cell memory formation after mild COVID-19. Each CDR3 protein is one row after TCRdb ran MiXCR on the 5' RACE reads. The sample holds about 400,000 distinct CDR3 sequences, about a sixth seen once. The sample was PBMCs or a T cell subset sorted from them (not recorded which). Receptors originate from a man between 18 and 35 years old who had mild COVID-19 (a few samples of this study predate the infection). Cell type and time point are not known.

This clonotype was counted between two and nine times. CDR3 DNA sequence: TGTGCCACCAGTGATCCTTCGAGGGGGGATACGCAGTATTTT. The encoded protein is CATSDPSRGDTQYF. V and J are TRBV24-1 and TRBJ2-3, with a possible D match to TRBD1 (6 bases). The CDR3 has 14 residues. Trimming removed 3 bases from V and 6 bases from J, with 12 bases in between. Germline V lookup: CDR1 KGHDR, CDR2 SFDVKD.

The V and J genes are TRBV20-1 and TRBJ1-1, with D possibly TRBD1 on 6 matching bases. The CDR3 extends over 12 amino acids. Trimming took off 6 bases at V and 3 bases at J, with 11 bases between the two ends. CDR1 and CDR2 (germline): DFQATT, SNEGSKA (reference sequence). The CDR3 DNA is TGCAGTGCGGACAAGGGGGACACTGAAGCTTTCTTT. It yields the protein CSADKGDTEAFF.

This chain joins TRBV11-2 and TRBJ2-3; 7 nucleotides match TRBD2. In germline, CDR1 is SGHAT, CDR2 FQNNGV. The CDR3 is 18 amino acids. Unmatched junction bases numbered 13, after V lost 4 bases and J lost 0 bases. The CDR3 sequence: CASSSPGLGQSSTDTQYF. CDR3 coding DNA: TGTGCCAGCAGCTCCCCCGGACTAGGTCAAAGTAGCACAGATACGCAGTATTTT. Variable domain in full (rest from reference TRBV11-2 and TRBJ2-3): EAGVAQSPRYKIIEKRQSVAFWCNPISGHATLYWYQQILGQGPKLLIQFQNNGVVDDSQLPKDRFSAERLKGVDSTLKIQPAKLEDSAVYLCASSSPGLGQSSTDTQYFGPGTRLTVL.

This rearrangement joins TRBV7-8 to TRBJ2-5, with D maybe TRBD2 (6 bases). The CDR3 contains 15 residues. Germline V CDR1 and CDR2: SGHVS, FQNEAQ. Between the trimmed V and J ends, which lost 4 bases and 2 bases, there was a span of 14 bases. CDR3 DNA: TGTGCCAGCAGCTCACCCCCGGAGGGACAAGAGACCCAGTACTTC. Protein product: CASSSPPEGQETQYF.